The sequence of this TCR beta chain was determined in a study of blood T cell repertoires in COVID-19. The table came from immunoSEQ multiplex PCR; TCRdb's copy has only in-frame clones and leaves some out. In the table there are 300,000 to 350,000 clones, over 85% of which are singletons. Germline loops: CDR1 MNHEY, CDR2 SMNVEV (reference sequence). The CDR3 sequence is 12 residues long. Trimming cost V 6 bases and J 3 bases; bases outside gene matches: 1. The age range of participants was about 18 to 89 years, with residence in around 22 US areas. Either two negative PCRs, clearance, or symptom resolution qualified Cohort 3 donors as recovered.

The TCR comes from a woman aged 25 to 39 who had recovered from COVID-19. Sequenced sample: PBMCs or T cells enriched from blood (not recorded which). V gene TRBV27 combines with J gene TRBJ2-7; the match to TRBD2 covers 8 bases. CDR3 nucleotide sequence: TGTGCCAGCAGAAGCGGGAGCTACGAGCAGTACTTC. Translated, it gives CASRSGSYEQYF.